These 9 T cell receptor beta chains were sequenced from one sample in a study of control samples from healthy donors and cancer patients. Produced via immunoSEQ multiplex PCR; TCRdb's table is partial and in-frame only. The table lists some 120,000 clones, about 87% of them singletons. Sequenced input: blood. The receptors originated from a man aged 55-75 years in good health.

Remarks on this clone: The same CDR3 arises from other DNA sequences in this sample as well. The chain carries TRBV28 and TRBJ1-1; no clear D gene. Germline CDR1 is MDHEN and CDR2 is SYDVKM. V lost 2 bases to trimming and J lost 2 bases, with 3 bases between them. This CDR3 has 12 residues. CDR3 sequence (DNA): TGTGCCAGCAGTTTAGGAAACACTGAAGCTTTCTTT. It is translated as CASSLGNTEAFF.

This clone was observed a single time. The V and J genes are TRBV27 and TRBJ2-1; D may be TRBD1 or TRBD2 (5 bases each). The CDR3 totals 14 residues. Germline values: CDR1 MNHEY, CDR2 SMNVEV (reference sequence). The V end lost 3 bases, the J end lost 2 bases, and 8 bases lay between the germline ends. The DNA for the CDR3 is TGTGCCAGCAGTTTGGTGGGGGCCTACAATGAGCAGTTCTTC. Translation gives CASSLVGAYNEQFF.

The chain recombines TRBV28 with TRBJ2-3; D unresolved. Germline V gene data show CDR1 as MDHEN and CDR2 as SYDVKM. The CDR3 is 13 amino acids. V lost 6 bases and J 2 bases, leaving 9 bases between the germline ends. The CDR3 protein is CASSRVDTDTQYF. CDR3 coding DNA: TGTGCCAGCAGCCGGGTCGACACAGATACGCAGTATTTT.

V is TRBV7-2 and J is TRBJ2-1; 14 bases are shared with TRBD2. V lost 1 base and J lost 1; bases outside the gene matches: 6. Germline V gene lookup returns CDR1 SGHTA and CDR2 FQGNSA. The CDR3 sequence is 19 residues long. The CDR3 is CASSLVRLAGGLSYNEQFF. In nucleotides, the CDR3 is TGTGCCAGCAGCTTAGTCCGACTAGCGGGGGGGCTTTCCTACAATGAGCAGTTCTTC.

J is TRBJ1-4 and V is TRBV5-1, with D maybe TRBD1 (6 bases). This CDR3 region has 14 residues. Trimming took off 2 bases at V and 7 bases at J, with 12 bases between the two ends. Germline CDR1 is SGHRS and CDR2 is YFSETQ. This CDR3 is CASSLGTIAEKLFF. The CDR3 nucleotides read TGCGCCAGCAGCTTAGGGACAATTGCTGAAAAACTGTTTTTT.

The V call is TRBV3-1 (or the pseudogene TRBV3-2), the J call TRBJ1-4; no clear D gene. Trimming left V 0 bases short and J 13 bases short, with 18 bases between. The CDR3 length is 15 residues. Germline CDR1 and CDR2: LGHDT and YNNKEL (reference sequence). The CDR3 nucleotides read TGTGCCAGCAGCCAAGAGGGCTCGGTGGTGGACTCACTGTTTTTT. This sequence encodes CASSQEGSVVDSLFF.

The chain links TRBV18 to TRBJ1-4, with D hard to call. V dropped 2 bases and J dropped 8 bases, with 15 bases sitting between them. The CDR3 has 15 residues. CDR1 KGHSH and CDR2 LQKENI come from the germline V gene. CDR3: CASSPAAYRVEKLFF. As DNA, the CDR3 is TGTGCCAGCTCACCAGCAGCCTACAGAGTGGAAAAACTGTTTTTT.

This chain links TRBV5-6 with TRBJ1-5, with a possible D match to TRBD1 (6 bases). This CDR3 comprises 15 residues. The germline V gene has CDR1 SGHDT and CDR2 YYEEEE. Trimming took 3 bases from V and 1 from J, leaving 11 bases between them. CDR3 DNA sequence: TGTGCCAGCAGCTACGGACAGATGAGCAATCAGCCCCAGCATTTT. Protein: CASSYGQMSNQPQHF.

CDR3 coding DNA: TGTGCCAGCAGCTTCAATACGGCGGGGGAGACCCAGTACTTC. Its protein product is CASSFNTAGETQYF. The chain couples TRBV11-2 to TRBJ2-5, with D possibly TRBD2 on 6 matching bases. The CDR3 consists of 14 residues. Germline CDR1 reads SGHAT; CDR2 reads FQNNGV. V was cut by 3 bases and J by 5 bases, with 13 bases left in between.